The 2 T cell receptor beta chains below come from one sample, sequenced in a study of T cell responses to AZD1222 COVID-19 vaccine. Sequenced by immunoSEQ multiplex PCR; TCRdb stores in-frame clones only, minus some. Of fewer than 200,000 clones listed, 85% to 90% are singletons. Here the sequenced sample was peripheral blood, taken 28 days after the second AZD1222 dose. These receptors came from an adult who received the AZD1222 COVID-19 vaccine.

The CDR3 sequence is CASSRWGVEITEAFF. CDR3 nucleotides: TGTGCCAGCAGCCGATGGGGGGTAGAAATTACTGAAGCTTTCTTT. The J gene is TRBJ1-1, the V gene TRBV6-5, with TRBD1 as a possible D gene (5 bases). Looked up from germline, CDR1 is MNHEY and CDR2 is SVGAGI. CDR3 length: 15 amino acids. Trimming cost V 6 bases and J 5 bases, with 19 bases left between them.

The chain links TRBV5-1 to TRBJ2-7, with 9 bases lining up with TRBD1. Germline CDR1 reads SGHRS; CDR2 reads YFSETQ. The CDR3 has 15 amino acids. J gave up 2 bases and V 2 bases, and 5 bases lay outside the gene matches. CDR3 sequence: CASSLPTGGTYEQYF. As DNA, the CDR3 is TGCGCCAGCAGCTTACCGACAGGGGGAACCTACGAGCAGTACTTC.